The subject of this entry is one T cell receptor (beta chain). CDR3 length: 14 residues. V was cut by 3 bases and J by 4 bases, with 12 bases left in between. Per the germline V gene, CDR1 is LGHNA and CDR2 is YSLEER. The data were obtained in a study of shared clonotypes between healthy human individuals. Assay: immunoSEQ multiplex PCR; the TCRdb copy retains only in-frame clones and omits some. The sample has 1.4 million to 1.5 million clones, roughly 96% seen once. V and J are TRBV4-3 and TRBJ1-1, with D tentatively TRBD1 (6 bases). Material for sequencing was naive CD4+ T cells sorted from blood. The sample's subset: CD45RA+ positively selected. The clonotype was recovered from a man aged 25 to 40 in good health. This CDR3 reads CASSHLGGSTEAFF. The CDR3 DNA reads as TGCGCCAGCAGCCATTTAGGGGGGAGCACTGAAGCTTTCTTT.